These T cell receptor beta chains were read from a single sample in a study of blood T cell repertoires in COVID-19. Clones were read by immunoSEQ multiplex PCR, and TCRdb kept only the in-frame ones, dropping some. The table has 350,000 or so clones, approximately 86% seen once. The sample taken for sequencing was PBMCs or T cells enriched from blood (not recorded which). These receptors were collected from a woman in her thirties or forties with acute COVID-19. The CDR3 runs from the conserved cysteine through the conserved F or W. The D gene is left open where the match is weak. The size entry is marked missing in some rows and otherwise reads once, few, many or a size class.

clone_size j_call v_call d_call cdr3_nt cdr3_aa
NA TRBJ1-6 TRBV9 TRBD1 TGTGCCAGCAGCGGGACAGGGACCCCCCTCCACTTT CASSGTGTPLHF
NA TRBJ1-1 TRBV29-1 TRBD1 TGCAGCGTCCTCGACAGGGTGGGCACTGAAGCTTTCTTT CSVLDRVGTEAFF
NA TRBJ2-3 TRBV5-1 TRBD2 TGCGCCAGCAGGCGACAAGGACTAGCGGGGGCTAGCACAGATACGCAGTATTTT CASRRQGLAGASTDTQYF
NA TRBJ1-6 TRBV2 NA TGTGCCAGCAGTGAATCAGGGCCCTCCTATAATTCACCCCTCCACTTT CASSESGPSYNSPLHF
NA TRBJ1-2 TRBV7-2 NA TGTGCCAGCAGCAACGACAGGCGGGGGGGGTATGGCTACACCTTC CASSNDRRGGYGYTF
NA TRBJ1-1 TRBV29-1 TRBD1 TGCAGCGTTGAAGGCCCCGGGACAGGGGACACTGAAGCTTTCTTT CSVEGPGTGDTEAFF
NA TRBJ2-7 TRBV18 TRBD2 TGTGCCAGCTCCCCCCTTAGCGGGTCCTACGAGCAGTACTTC CASSPLSGSYEQYF
NA TRBJ2-2 TRBV18 TRBD1 TGTGCCAGCTCCGGACAGGGGGACACCGGGGAGCTGTTTTTT CASSGQGDTGELFF
once TRBJ2-5 TRBV19 NA TGTGCCAGTAGTATTTTGGGCGAGTACCAAGAGACCCAGTACTTC CASSILGEYQETQYF
NA TRBJ1-1 TRBV7-2 TRBD1 TGTGCCAGCAGCCTCGGTGGGAAGGACAGGGTGGAAGCTTTCTTT CASSLGGKDRVEAFF
NA TRBJ1-2 TRBV7-9 TRBD1 TGTGCCAGCAGCGCCGGGACAGCGACCCATGGCTACACCTTC CASSAGTATHGYTF
NA TRBJ1-2 TRBV6-6 NA TGTGCCAGCAGTCGAACAGGCTATGGCTACACCTTC CASSRTGYGYTF
NA TRBJ2-1 TRBV11-2 NA TGTGCCAGCAGCTTAAATATAGTAGGAGGGAATGAGCAGTTCTTC CASSLNIVGGNEQFF
NA TRBJ2-7 TRBV14 TRBD1 TGTGCCAGCAGCCAACCCGGGACAGGGCGCTCCTACGAGCAGTACTTC CASSQPGTGRSYEQYF
once TRBJ2-7 TRBV18 NA TGTGCCAGCTCACCAGAACGGTTCTACGAGCAGTACTTC CASSPERFYEQYF
NA TRBJ1-1 TRBV7-9 TRBD1 TGTGCCAGCAGCTTAGAGGGGACAGTGTCCGCCGAAGCTTTCTTT CASSLEGTVSAEAFF
NA TRBJ2-7 TRBV18 NA TGTGCCAGCTCACCGCCCGGGAAGGGGGACTACGAGCAGTACTTC CASSPPGKGDYEQYF
once TRBJ1-5 TRBV19 TRBD1 TGTGCCAGTAACCTGGGACAGCTCAATCAGCCCCAGCATTTT CASNLGQLNQPQHF